The 25 T cell receptor beta chains in this list originate from one sample, sequenced in a study of blood T cell repertoires in COVID-19 (TCRdb year 2020). The receptor library was made with the immunoSEQ multiplex PCR assay. TCRdb holds this immuneACCESS table with in-frame rearrangements only. Some clones are missing; in checked studies, unresolved V genes explain under half, and the rest has no known cause. A total of more than 95,000 clones appear in this sample, 70% to 90% of them only once. Of the sample, about 8% falls within the top ten clones. The source material was peripheral blood. The receptors derive from a man between 45 and 60 years old with acute or convalescent COVID-19.

The J gene is TRBJ2-3, the V gene TRBV3-1 (or the pseudogene TRBV3-2), with TRBD2 matching over 7 bases. Germline CDR1 and CDR2: LGHDT and YNNKEL (reference sequence). The CDR3 is 16 amino acids. Germline trimming cut 4 bases from V and 4 bases from J; bases unmatched to any gene: 11. In DNA form, the CDR3 reads TGTGCCAGCAGCCGCAGGGTCACGGCGGGAGCAGATACGCAGTATTTT. Translating gives CASSRRVTAGADTQYF.

V is TRBV7-9 and J is TRBJ1-6, with a weak D call TRBD1 (5 bases). Looked up from germline, CDR1 is SEHNR and CDR2 is FQNEAQ (reference sequence). Trimming removed 5 bases at V and 9 bases at J, with 20 bases between. This CDR3 comprises 16 residues. CDR3 nucleotide sequence: TGTGCCAGCAGCCTAGTTACGGGGGTTCTAGGTTCACCCCTCCACTTT. Translating it yields CASSLVTGVLGSPLHF.

This clone was counted once. The chain is built from TRBV5-1 and TRBJ2-1, with 8 nucleotides matching TRBD1. Germline CDR1 reads SGHRS; CDR2 reads YFSETQ. This CDR3 has 16 residues. V gave up 3 bases and J gave up 7 bases; unmatched junction bases: 12. The chain's CDR3 is CASSWGLGTGGNEQFF. The CDR3 nucleotides read TGCGCCAGCAGCTGGGGCTTGGGGACAGGCGGGAATGAGCAGTTCTTC.

This sequence joins TRBV3-1 (or the pseudogene TRBV3-2) and TRBJ1-4; D unresolved. V lost 0 bases, J lost 8 bases, and 4 bases lay in between. This CDR3 comprises 12 residues. Germline CDR1 LGHDT, CDR2 YNNKEL (reference sequence). The CDR3: CASSQDSEKLFF. CDR3 DNA sequence: TGTGCCAGCAGCCAAGATAGCGAAAAACTGTTTTTT.

V is TRBV19 and J is TRBJ2-5, with D maybe TRBD1 (6 bases). Per germline, CDR1 LNHDA and CDR2 SQIVND (reference sequence). The V gene lost 6 bases and the J gene lost 5 bases, with 16 bases spanning the gap. The CDR3 is made up of 14 amino acids. CDR3 nucleotide sequence: TGTGCCAGTAGGGGAACAGGGTCCGGGGAGACCCAGTACTTC. Protein: CASRGTGSGETQYF.

V usage is TRBV9 and J usage is TRBJ1-5; D not certain. Per germline, CDR1 SGDLS and CDR2 YYNGEE. V was shortened by 4 bases and J by 8 bases, with 13 bases between the two germline ends. This CDR3 comprises 13 residues. CDR3 sequence reads: CASSYSSYEPQHF. The CDR3, as DNA: TGTGCCAGCAGCTACAGTTCGTATGAGCCCCAGCATTTT.

The V gene is TRBV6-5, the J gene TRBJ2-7, with 8 bases fitting TRBD2. Germline-derived CDR1 and CDR2 are MNHEY and SVGAGI. This CDR3 comprises 13 residues. The junction had 9 bases not matched to a gene; V was cut back by 5 bases and J by 9 bases. The CDR3 here is CASSRGGGKGQYF. The CDR3 bases are TGTGCCAGCAGTCGGGGGGGCGGGAAAGGGCAGTACTTC.

The CDR3, as DNA: TGCAGCGTTGCCATTTCGGGGGGGAACACTGAAGCTTTCTTT. Protein: CSVAISGGNTEAFF. The chain links TRBV29-1 to TRBJ1-1; D perhaps matches TRBD1 (5 bases). The germline CDR1 and CDR2 sequences are SQVTM and ANQGSEA. V was clipped by 4 bases and J by 1 base, with 13 bases between them. The CDR3 is 14 amino acids.

The J gene is TRBJ2-1, the V gene TRBV5-4, with D uncertain. V was shortened by 4 bases and J by 0 bases, with 14 bases between the two germline ends. This CDR3 has 16 amino acids. In germline, CDR1 is SGHNT, CDR2 YYREEE (reference sequence). The CDR3 DNA sequence: TGTGCCAGCAGCCCCCGGTTAGCAAGCTCCTACAATGAGCAGTTCTTC. Protein: CASSPRLASSYNEQFF.

V is TRBV5-1 and J is TRBJ2-7; 7 nucleotides agree with TRBD1. The ends lost 0 bases at V and 5 bases at J; junction bases unmatched: 5. The CDR3 is made up of 14 amino acids. Germline V CDR1 and CDR2: SGHRS, YFSETQ. In DNA, the CDR3 is TGCGCCAGCAGCTTGGAGGGGGCGAGACACGAGCAGTACTTC. It is translated as CASSLEGARHEQYF.

The chain uses TRBV2 and TRBJ1-5, with 7 nucleotides matching TRBD1. With V trimmed by 6 bases and J by 4 bases, 6 bases remained unmatched. This CDR3 comprises 14 residues. CDR1 and CDR2 from the germline V gene are SNHLY and FYNNEI. The CDR3 loop is CASSDRVRNQPQHF. The CDR3 DNA follows: TGTGCCAGCAGCGACAGGGTCCGAAATCAGCCCCAGCATTTT.

The gene calls are TRBV29-1 and TRBJ1-2; 7 bases match TRBD1. The germline V gene has CDR1 SQVTM and CDR2 ANQGSEA. The V segment lost 1 base and the J segment 8 bases; nucleotides outside the gene matches: 4. The CDR3 runs to 12 residues. This CDR3 is CSVEAGGEGYTF. In DNA, the CDR3 is TGCAGCGTTGAAGCAGGGGGTGAGGGCTACACCTTC.

This rearrangement joins TRBV4-3 to TRBJ1-2; no firm D call. This CDR3 is 17 amino acids long. V was cut by 3 bases and J by 3 bases, with 20 bases left in between. Germline CDR1 reads LGHNA; CDR2 reads YSLEER. The chain's CDR3 is CASSHHQRGLGYYGYTF. Written as DNA, the CDR3 is TGCGCCAGCAGCCACCACCAACGGGGTCTAGGTTACTATGGCTACACCTTC.

This chain uses TRBV7-9 with TRBJ2-1, with TRBD1 matching over 10 bases. The germline gives CDR1 SEHNR, CDR2 FQNEAQ (reference sequence). Trimming at V came to 5 bases and at J to 8 bases, leaving 9 bases not matched to a gene. The CDR3 totals 15 residues. The CDR3 region is CASSEGQGDWDEQFF. The CDR3 DNA sequence: TGTGCCAGCAGCGAAGGACAGGGGGACTGGGATGAGCAGTTCTTC.

This chain uses TRBV21-1 with TRBJ2-1; TRBD1, the D gene given by the table, was not confirmed from the DNA. TRBV21-1 is given as a pseudogene. This CDR3 region has 9 residues. As DNA, the CDR3 is TGTGCCAGCCCACAGGAGCAGTTCTTC. It encodes CASPQEQFF.

The chain joins TRBV11-2 to TRBJ1-3; D not certain. The CDR3 covers 13 residues. V lost 0 bases to trimming and J lost 4 bases, with 4 bases between them. Germline loops: CDR1 SGHAT, CDR2 FQNNGV. CDR3 nucleotide sequence: TGTGCCAGCAGCTTAGATATGGGAAACACCATATATTTT. This encodes CASSLDMGNTIYF.

This chain links TRBV5-1 with TRBJ1-3; D is ambiguous. The CDR3 length is 15 residues. CDR1 and CDR2 from the germline V gene are SGHRS and YFSETQ. Trimming pared 0 bases from V and 3 bases from J, leaving 10 bases between. CDR3 protein: CASSLETSGGNTIYF. The DNA for the CDR3 is TGCGCCAGCAGCTTGGAAACCTCGGGTGGAAACACCATATATTTT.

The chain carries TRBV19 and TRBJ1-2; the match to TRBD1 covers 8 bases. This CDR3 comprises 13 residues. The germline V gene encodes CDR1 LNHDA and CDR2 SQIVND (reference sequence). V gave up 9 bases and J gave up 2 bases; unmatched junction bases: 5. The CDR3 DNA follows: TGTGCCAGCCGACAGGGGCAGAACTATGGCTACACCTTC. It encodes CASRQGQNYGYTF.

The CDR3 loop is CASGTGGRNEQFF. Here the CDR3 DNA reads TGTGCCAGCGGGACAGGGGGCCGTAATGAGCAGTTCTTC. The rearrangement joins TRBV24-1 to TRBJ2-1; the match to TRBD1 covers 12 bases. This CDR3 has 13 residues. Germline V CDR1 and CDR2: KGHDR, SFDVKD. V shed 11 bases and J 7 bases; nucleotides not matched to a gene: 5.

This clone was detected a few times. The V gene is TRBV12-3 or TRBV12-4, the J gene TRBJ1-2, with 9 bases aligning to TRBD1. Trimming took 8 bases from V and 8 from J; bases not matched to a gene: 9. The CDR3 length is 13 residues. CDR3 amino acids: CASQGQGSWGYTF. The CDR3 DNA reads as TGTGCCAGCCAAGGACAGGGGTCGTGGGGCTACACCTTC.

This chain connects TRBV24-1 to TRBJ2-7, with 9 bases that match TRBD1. With 5 bases clipped from V and 3 bases from J, the junction kept 4 bases outside the gene matches. CDR3 length equals 14 residues. The V gene's germline CDR1 is KGHDR and CDR2 SFDVKD. The chain's CDR3 is CATSAGQGRYEQYF. DNA of the CDR3: TGTGCCACCAGTGCGGGACAGGGTCGCTACGAGCAGTACTTC.

The rearrangement joins TRBV18 to TRBJ2-2; D might be TRBD2 (5 bases). The CDR3 spans 15 residues. Trimming removed 3 bases from V and 1 base from J, with 9 bases in between. Germline V gene sequence: CDR1 KGHSH, CDR2 LQKENI. CDR3 DNA sequence: TGTGCCAGCTCACCTAATGCGGGGAACACCGGGGAGCTGTTTTTT. This translates into CASSPNAGNTGELFF.

This rearrangement joins TRBV30 to TRBJ2-7; D is possibly TRBD1 (5 bases). CDR1 is GTSNPN and CDR2 is SVGIG in the germline V gene (reference sequence). The CDR3 is made up of 14 amino acids. Between the trimmed V and J ends, which lost 0 bases and 4 bases, there was a span of 13 bases. Written as DNA, the CDR3 is TGTGCCTGGAGTGTAGTAGGGGTAAAGTACGAGCAGTACTTC. This translates into CAWSVVGVKYEQYF.

The chain employs TRBV7-9 and TRBJ2-5, with a weak D call TRBD2 (6 bases). With 6 bases removed from V and 4 bases from J, the gap between germline ends came to 12 bases. The CDR3 has 13 residues. The V gene's germline CDR1 is SEHNR and CDR2 FQNEAQ (reference sequence). The CDR3 spells CASSFQGGETQYF. For the CDR3, the DNA is TGTGCCAGCAGTTTCCAGGGAGGAGAGACCCAGTACTTC.

This chain connects TRBV3-1 (or the pseudogene TRBV3-2) to TRBJ2-1; TRBD1 aligns across 10 bases. Germline V gene lookup returns CDR1 LGHDT and CDR2 YNNKEL (reference sequence). V lost 6 bases and J lost 3; bases outside the gene matches: 11. The CDR3 has 17 residues. The CDR3 protein is CASSLRLGTGVYNEQFF. The CDR3 DNA reads as TGTGCCAGCAGTCTTCGTTTGGGGACAGGGGTCTACAATGAGCAGTTCTTC.